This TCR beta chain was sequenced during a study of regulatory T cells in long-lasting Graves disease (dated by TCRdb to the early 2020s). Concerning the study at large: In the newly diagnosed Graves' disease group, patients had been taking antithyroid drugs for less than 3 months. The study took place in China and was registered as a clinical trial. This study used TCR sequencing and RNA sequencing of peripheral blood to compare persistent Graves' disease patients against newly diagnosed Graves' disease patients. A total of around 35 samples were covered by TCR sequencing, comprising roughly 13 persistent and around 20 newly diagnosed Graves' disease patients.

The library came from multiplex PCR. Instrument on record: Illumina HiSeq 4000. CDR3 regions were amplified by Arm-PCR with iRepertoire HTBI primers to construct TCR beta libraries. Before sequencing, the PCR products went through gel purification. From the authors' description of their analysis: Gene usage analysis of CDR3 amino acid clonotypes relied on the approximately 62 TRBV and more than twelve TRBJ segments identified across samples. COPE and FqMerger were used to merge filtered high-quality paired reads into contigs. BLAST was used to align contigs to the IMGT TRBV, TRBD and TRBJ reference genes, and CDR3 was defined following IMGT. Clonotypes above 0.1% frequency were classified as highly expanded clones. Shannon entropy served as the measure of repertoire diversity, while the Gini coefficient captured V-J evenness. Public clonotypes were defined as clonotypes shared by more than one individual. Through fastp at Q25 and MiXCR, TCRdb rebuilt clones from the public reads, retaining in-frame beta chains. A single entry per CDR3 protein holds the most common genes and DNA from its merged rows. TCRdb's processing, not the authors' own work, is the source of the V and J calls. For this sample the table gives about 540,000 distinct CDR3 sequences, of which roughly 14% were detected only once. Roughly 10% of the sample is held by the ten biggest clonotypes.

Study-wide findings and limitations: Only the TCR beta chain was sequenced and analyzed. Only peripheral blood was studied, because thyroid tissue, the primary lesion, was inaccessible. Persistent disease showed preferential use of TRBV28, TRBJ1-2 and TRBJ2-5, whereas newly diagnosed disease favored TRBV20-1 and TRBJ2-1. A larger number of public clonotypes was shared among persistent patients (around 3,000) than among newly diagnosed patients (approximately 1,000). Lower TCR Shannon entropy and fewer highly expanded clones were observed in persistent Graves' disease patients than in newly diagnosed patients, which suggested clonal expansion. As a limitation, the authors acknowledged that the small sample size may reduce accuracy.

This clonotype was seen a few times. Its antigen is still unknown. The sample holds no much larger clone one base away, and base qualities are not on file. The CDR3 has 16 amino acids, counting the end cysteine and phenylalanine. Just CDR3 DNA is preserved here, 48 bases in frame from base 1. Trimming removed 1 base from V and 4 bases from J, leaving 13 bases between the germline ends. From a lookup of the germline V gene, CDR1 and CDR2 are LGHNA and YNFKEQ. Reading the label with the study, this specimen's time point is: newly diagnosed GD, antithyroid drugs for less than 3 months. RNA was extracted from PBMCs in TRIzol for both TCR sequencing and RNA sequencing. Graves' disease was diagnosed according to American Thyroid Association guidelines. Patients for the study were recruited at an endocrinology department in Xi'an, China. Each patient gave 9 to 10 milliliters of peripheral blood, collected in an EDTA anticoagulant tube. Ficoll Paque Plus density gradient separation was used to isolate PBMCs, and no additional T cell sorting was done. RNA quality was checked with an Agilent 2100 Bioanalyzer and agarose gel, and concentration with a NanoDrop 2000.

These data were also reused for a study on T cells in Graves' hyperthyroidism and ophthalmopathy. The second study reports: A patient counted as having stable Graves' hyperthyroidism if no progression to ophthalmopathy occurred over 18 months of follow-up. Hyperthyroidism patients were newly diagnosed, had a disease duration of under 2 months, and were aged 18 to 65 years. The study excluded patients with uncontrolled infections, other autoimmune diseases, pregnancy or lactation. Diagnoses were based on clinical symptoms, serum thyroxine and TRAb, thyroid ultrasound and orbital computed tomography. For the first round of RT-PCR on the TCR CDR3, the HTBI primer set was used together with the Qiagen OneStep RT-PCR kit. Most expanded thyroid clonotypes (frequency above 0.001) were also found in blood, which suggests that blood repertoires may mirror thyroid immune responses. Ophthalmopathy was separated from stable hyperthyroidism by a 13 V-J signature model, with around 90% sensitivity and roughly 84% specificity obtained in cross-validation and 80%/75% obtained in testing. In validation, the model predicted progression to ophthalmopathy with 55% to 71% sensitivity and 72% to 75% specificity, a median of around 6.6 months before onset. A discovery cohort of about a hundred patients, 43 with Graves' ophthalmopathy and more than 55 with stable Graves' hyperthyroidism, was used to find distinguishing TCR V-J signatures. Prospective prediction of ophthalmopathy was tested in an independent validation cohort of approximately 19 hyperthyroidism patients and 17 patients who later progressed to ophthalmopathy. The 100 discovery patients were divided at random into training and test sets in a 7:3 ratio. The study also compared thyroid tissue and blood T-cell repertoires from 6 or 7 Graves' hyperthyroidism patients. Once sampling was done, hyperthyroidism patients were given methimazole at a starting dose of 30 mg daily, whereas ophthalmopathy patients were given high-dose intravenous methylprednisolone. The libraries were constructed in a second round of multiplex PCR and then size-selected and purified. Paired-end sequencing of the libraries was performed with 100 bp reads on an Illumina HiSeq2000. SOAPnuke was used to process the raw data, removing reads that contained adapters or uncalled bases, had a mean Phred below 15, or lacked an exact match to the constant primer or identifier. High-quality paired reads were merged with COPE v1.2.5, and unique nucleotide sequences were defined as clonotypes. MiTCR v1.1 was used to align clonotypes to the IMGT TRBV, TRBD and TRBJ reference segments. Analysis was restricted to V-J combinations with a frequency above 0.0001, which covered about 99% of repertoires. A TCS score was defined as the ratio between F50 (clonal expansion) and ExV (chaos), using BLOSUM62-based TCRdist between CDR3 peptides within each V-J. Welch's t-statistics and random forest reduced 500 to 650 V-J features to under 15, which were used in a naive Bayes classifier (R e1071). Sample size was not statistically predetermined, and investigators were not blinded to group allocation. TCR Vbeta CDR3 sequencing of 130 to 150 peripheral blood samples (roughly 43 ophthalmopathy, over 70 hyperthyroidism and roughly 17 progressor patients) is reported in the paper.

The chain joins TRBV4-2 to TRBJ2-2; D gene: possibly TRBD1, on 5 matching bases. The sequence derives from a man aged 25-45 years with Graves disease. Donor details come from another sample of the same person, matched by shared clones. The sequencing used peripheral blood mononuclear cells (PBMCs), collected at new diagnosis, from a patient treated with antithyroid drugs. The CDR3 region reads CASSQVRGHITGELFF. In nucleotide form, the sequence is TGTGCCAGCAGCCAAGTTAGGGGCCATATCACCGGGGAGCTGTTTTTT.